A single sample is the source of the 2 T cell receptor beta chains below, sequenced in a study of blood T cell repertoires in COVID-19. Measured with immunoSEQ multiplex PCR; TCRdb has only the in-frame clones, and not every one. The sample lists approximately 280,000 clones, approximately 91% occurring once. Sequences were obtained from peripheral blood. These receptors were taken from a man in his late teens or twenties with active or convalescent COVID-19.

J is TRBJ1-1 and V is TRBV10-2; TRBD1 is a possible D gene (6 bases). This CDR3 is 12 amino acids long. Germline V gene lookup returns CDR1 WSHSY and CDR2 SAAADI. Deletions cut 11 bases from V and 3 bases from J, with 13 bases between. CDR3 nucleotides: TGCGCCGCCGTCGGGGGGCACACTGAAGCTTTCTTT. Translating gives CAAVGGHTEAFF.

The V and J genes are TRBV6-6 and TRBJ1-2, with D maybe TRBD1 (5 bases). CDR3 length equals 13 residues. Trimming shortened V by 2 bases and J by 4 bases, and 8 bases separated the two germline ends. Germline loops: CDR1 MNHNY, CDR2 SVGAGI (reference sequence). DNA for the CDR3: TGTGCCAGCAGTTACCCAGGGTTCTATGGCTACACCTTC. Its translation: CASSYPGFYGYTF.